What follows is one TCR beta chain and its context. Between the trimmed V and J ends, which lost 0 bases and 11 bases, there was a span of 11 bases. Germline CDR1 is SEHNR and CDR2 is FQNEAQ (reference sequence). The CDR3 totals 13 residues. This entry comes from a study of T cell changes during pregnancy in multiple sclerosis. Sequencing used immunoSEQ multiplex PCR; TCRdb keeps in-frame clones, though not all of them. Counted here are about 40,000 clones, around nine tenths occurring once; the ten biggest clones make up 0.35% to 0.45%. Sequenced material: CD4+ T cells from peripheral blood mononuclear cells, taken in the third trimester of pregnancy. This chain links TRBV7-9 with TRBJ2-1; D remains unclear. The TCR sequence derives from a female donor with multiple sclerosis, enrolled in a pregnancy study. In DNA, the CDR3 is TGTGCCAGCAGCTTAGCGCTGGCCGATCAGCAGTTCTTC. Translating gives CASSLALADQQFF.